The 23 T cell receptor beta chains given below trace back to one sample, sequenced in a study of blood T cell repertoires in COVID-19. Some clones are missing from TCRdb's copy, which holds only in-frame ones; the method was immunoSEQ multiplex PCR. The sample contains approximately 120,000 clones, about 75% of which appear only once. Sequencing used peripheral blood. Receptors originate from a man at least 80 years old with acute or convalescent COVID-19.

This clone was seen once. In nucleotides, the CDR3 is TGTGCCAGCAGCCAGGCCCCCAGTCTAGCGGGGATCACAGATACGCAGTATTTT. It translates to CASSQAPSLAGITDTQYF. The genes are TRBV3-1 (or the pseudogene TRBV3-2) and TRBJ2-3; 9 bases fit TRBD2. This CDR3 is built from 18 residues. Germline V CDR1 and CDR2: LGHDT, YNNKEL (reference sequence). V lost 3 bases, J lost 2 bases, and 12 bases stayed unmatched.

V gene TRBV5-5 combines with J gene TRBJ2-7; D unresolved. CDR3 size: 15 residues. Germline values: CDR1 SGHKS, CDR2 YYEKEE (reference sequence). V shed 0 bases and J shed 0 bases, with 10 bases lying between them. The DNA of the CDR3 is TGTGCCAGCAGCTTGGACAGTCCCTTCTCCTACGAGCAGTACTTC. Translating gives CASSLDSPFSYEQYF.

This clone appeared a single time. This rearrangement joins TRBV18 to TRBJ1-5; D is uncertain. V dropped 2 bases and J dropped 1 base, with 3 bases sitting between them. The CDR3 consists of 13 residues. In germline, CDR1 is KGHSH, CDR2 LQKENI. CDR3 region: CASSPLSNQPQHF. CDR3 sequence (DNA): TGTGCCAGCTCACCATTAAGCAATCAGCCCCAGCATTTT.

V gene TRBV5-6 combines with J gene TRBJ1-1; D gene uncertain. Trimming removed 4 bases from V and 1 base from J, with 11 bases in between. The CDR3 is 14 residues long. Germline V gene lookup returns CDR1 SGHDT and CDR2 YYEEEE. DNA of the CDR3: TGTGCCAGCAGCGTCGGGATCCAGAACACTGAAGCTTTCTTT. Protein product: CASSVGIQNTEAFF.

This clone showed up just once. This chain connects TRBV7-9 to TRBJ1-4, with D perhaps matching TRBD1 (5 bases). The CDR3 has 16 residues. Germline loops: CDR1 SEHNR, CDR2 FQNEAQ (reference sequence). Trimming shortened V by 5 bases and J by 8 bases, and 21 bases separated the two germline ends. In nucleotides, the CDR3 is TGTGCCAGCAGCGGCCGCGGGGGTGGGGCGCGGGAAAAACTGTTTTTT. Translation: CASSGRGGGAREKLFF.

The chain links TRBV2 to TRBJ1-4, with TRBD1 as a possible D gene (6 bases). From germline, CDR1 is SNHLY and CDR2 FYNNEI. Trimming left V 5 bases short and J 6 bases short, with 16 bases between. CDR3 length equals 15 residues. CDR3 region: CASSRSGGSYEKLFF. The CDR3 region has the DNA TGTGCCAGCAGTCGTTCGGGGGGCAGCTATGAAAAACTGTTTTTT.

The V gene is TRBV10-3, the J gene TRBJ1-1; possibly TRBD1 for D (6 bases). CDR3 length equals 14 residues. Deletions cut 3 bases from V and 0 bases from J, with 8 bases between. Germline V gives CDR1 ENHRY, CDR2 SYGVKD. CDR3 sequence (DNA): TGTGCCATCAGTGATGGACAGATGAACACTGAAGCTTTCTTT. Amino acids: CAISDGQMNTEAFF.

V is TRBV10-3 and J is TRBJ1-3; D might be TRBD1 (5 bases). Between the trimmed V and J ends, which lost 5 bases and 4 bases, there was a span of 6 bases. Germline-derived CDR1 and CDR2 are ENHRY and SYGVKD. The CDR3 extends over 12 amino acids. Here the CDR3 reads CAISPGGNTIYF. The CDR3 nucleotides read TGTGCCATCAGTCCAGGGGGAAACACCATATATTTT.

This chain's CDR3 is CASSLIAGQNNEQFF. In DNA form, the CDR3 reads TGTGCCAGCAGTCTCATAGCGGGGCAAAACAATGAGCAGTTCTTC. The chain recombines TRBV28 with TRBJ2-1; 8 nucleotides match TRBD2. This CDR3 contains 15 residues. Unmatched junction bases numbered 8, after V lost 5 bases and J lost 5 bases. The germline V gene has CDR1 MDHEN and CDR2 SYDVKM.

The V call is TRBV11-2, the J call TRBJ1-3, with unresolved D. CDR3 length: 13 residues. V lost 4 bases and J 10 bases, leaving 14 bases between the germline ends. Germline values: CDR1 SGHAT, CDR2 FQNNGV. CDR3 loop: CASSSPSQVTIYF. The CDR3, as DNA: TGTGCCAGCAGCTCCCCATCACAAGTTACCATATATTTT.

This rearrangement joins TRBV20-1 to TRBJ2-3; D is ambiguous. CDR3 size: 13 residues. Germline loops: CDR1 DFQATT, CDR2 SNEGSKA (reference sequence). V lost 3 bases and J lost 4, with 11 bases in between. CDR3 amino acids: CSASRAASDTQYF. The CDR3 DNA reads TGCAGTGCTAGTCGCGCGGCCTCAGATACGCAGTATTTT.

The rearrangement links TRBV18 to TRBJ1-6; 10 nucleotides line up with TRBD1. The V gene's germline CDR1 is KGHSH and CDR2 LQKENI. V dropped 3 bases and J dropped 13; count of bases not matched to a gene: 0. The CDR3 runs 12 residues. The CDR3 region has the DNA TGTGCCAGCTCACCGGGACAGGGGCCCCTCCACTTT. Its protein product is CASSPGQGPLHF. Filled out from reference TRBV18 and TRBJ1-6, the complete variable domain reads NAGVMQNPRHLVRRRGQEARLRCSPMKGHSHVYWYRQLPEEGLKFMVYLQKENIIDESGMPKERFSAEFPKEGPSILRIQQVVRGDSAAYFCASSPGQGPLHFGNGTRLTVT.

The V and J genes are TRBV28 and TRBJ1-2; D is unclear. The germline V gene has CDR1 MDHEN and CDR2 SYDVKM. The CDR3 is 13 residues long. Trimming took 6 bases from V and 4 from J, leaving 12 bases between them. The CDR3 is CASRESAVYGYTF. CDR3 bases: TGTGCCAGCAGGGAGTCGGCGGTCTATGGCTACACCTTC.

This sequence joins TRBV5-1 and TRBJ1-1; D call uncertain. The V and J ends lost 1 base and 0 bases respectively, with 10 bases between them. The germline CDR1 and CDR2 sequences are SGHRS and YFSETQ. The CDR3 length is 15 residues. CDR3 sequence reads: CASSLLAGLNTEAFF. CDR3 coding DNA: TGCGCCAGCAGCTTGCTTGCAGGTCTGAACACTGAAGCTTTCTTT.

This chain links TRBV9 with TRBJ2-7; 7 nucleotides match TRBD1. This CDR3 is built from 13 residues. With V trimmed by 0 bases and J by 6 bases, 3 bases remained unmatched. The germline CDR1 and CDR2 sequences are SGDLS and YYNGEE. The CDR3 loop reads CASSVGPGGEQYF. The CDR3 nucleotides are TGTGCCAGCAGCGTAGGGCCAGGGGGCGAGCAGTACTTC.

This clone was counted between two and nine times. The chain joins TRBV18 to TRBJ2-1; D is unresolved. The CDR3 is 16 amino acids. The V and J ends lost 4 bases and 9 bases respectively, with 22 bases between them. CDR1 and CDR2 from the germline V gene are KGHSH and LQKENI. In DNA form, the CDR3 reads TGTGCCAGCTCACAAACCGTACTCGGTTCCCGCACTGAGCAGTTCTTC. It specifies CASSQTVLGSRTEQFF.

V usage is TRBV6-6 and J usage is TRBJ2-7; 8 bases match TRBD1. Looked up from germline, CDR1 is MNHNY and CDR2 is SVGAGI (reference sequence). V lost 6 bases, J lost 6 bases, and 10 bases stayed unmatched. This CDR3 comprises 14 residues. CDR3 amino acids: CASRPTGQGGEQYF. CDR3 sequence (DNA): TGTGCCAGCAGACCGACCGGACAGGGTGGCGAGCAGTACTTC.

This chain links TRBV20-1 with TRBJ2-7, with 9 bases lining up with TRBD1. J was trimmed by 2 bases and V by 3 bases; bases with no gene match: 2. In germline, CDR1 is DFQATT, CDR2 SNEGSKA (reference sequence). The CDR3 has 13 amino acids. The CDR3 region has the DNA TGCAGTGCTAGTTGGGACAGGGCCTACGAGCAGTACTTC. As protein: CSASWDRAYEQYF.

CDR3 sequence: CAISANPGQNQETQYF. The CDR3 bases are TGTGCCATCAGTGCCAACCCGGGACAGAACCAAGAGACCCAGTACTTC. This rearrangement joins TRBV10-3 to TRBJ2-5; 7 positions agree with TRBD1. CDR1 is ENHRY and CDR2 is SYGVKD in the germline V gene. J gave up 0 bases and V 4 bases, and 8 bases lay outside the gene matches. The CDR3 is made up of 16 amino acids.

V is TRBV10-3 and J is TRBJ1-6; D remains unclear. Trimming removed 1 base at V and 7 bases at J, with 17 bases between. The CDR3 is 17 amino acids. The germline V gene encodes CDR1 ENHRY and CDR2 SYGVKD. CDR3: CAISEWEPGTGNSPLHF. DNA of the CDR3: TGTGCCATCAGTGAGTGGGAACCGGGAACTGGAAATTCACCCCTCCACTTT.

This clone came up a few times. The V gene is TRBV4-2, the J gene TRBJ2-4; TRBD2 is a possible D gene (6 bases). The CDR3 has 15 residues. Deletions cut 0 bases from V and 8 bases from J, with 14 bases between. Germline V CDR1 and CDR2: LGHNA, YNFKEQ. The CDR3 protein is CASSQEWRVFDIQYF. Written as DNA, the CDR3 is TGTGCCAGCAGCCAAGAATGGAGGGTCTTTGACATTCAGTACTTC.

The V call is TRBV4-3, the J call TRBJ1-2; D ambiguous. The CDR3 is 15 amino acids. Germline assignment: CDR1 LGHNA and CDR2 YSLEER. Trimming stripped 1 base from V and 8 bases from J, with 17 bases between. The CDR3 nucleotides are TGCGCCAGCAGCCAAGTATTCGAGCCTGAGAAAGGCTACACCTTC. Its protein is CASSQVFEPEKGYTF.

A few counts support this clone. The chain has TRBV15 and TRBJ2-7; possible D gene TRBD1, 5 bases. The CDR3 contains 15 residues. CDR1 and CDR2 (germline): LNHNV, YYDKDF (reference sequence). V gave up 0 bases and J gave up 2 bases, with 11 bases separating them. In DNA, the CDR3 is TGTGCCACCAGCAGAGATCTAGGGGCTACCTACGAGCAGTACTTC. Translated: CATSRDLGATYEQYF.